A selection of T cell receptor beta chains follows, all from one sample in a study of T cells in Graves' hyperthyroidism and ophthalmopathy. TCRdb re-derived calls from the multiplex PCR reads in MiXCR, one entry per CDR3 protein. The table shows 450,000 to 650,000 distinct CDR3 sequences, with 17% occurring only once. Sequencing used blood. The receptors were gathered from a young woman with Graves' ophthalmopathy. Each CDR3 is given with its conserved first and last residue. Each record gives: D gene, CDR3 length, clone size, V gene, J gene, CDR3 protein, CDR3 DNA. D genes are given only for firm matches. The listing skips clone size in some rows; elsewhere it reads once, few, many or a size class.

TRBD2	13	-	TRBV7-2	TRBJ2-5	CASSTSGEKTQYF	TGTGCCAGCAGCACTAGCGGGGAGAAGACCCAGTACTTC
TRBD2	19	few	TRBV20-1	TRBJ2-3	CSARGPGLVTSTSTDTQYF	TGCAGTGCTAGAGGGCCGGGACTAGTGACCTCAACTAGCACAGATACGCAGTATTTT
-	15	-	TRBV7-3	TRBJ1-1	CASSLLRQSNTEAFF	TGTGCCAGCAGCTTATTGCGACAGTCGAACACTGAAGCTTTCTTC
-	16	many	TRBV28	TRBJ2-7	CASSSSRTTFSYEQYF	TGTGCCAGCAGTTCCTCCCGGACAACCTTCTCCTACGAGCAGTACTTC
TRBD1	15	few	TRBV14	TRBJ1-2	CASSQDLGDRGGYTF	TGTGCCAGCAGCCAAGATCTCGGGGACAGGGGTGGCTACACCTTC
-	15	few	TRBV5-1	TRBJ2-2	CASSPRTVNTGELFF	TGCGCCAGCAGCCCTAGGACCGTGAACACCGGGGAGCTGTTTTTT
-	15	many	TRBV2	TRBJ2-7	CASSEQFPGSYEQYF	TGTGCCAGCAGTGAACAGTTTCCTGGGTCCTACGAGCAGTACTTC
TRBD2	13	-	TRBV27	TRBJ2-1	CASSQGLKNEQFF	TGTGCCAGCAGCCAGGGACTAAAAAATGAGCAGTTCTTC
-	13	many	TRBV6-4	TRBJ2-2	CASSDSTTGELFF	TGTGCCAGCAGTGACTCGACTACCGGGGAGCTGTTTTTT
-	13	few	TRBV7-9	TRBJ1-2	CASSLDSGRGYTF	TGTGCCAGCAGCTTAGATTCGGGGCGTGGCTACACCTTC
TRBD2	14	many	TRBV20-1	TRBJ2-3	CSPLAGGRTDTQYF	TGCAGTCCCCTCGCGGGAGGGAGGACAGATACGCAGTATTTT
TRBD1	15	-	TRBV2	TRBJ2-7	CASEGFDRVSYEQYF	TGTGCCAGCGAGGGATTCGACAGGGTCTCCTACGAGCAGTACTTC
TRBD2	16	-	TRBV3-1	TRBJ2-7	CASSQGLAGFRYEQYF	TGTGCCAGCAGCCAAGGACTAGCGGGGTTCAGGTACGAGCAGTACTTC
TRBD1	16	-	TRBV7-6	TRBJ2-5	CASSGWDSLTGETQYF	TGTGCCAGCAGCGGATGGGACAGCCTCACGGGAGAGACCCAGTACTTC
-	16	few	TRBV20-1	TRBJ1-4	CSADGLGGEANEKLFF	TGCAGTGCAGATGGGCTCGGGGGCGAAGCTAATGAAAAACTGTTTTTT
TRBD1	19	many	TRBV20-1	TRBJ2-4	CSAREFRTGDSLAKNIQYF	TGCAGTGCTAGAGAGTTCAGGACAGGGGACTCCCTAGCCAAAAACATTCAGTACTTC
-	14	many	TRBV4-1	TRBJ1-5	CASSQGYRDQPQHF	TGCGCCAGCAGCCAAGGTTACCGCGATCAGCCCCAGCATTTT
-	15	-	TRBV7-2	TRBJ1-3	CASSLDTVTGNTIYF	TGTGCCAGCAGCTTAGATACGGTTACTGGAAACACCATATATTTT
TRBD1	13	once	TRBV6-1	TRBJ1-5	CASSQTRQGRQHF	TGTGCCAGCAGTCAAACGAGACAGGGTCGCCAGCATTTT
TRBD2	14	few	TRBV30	TRBJ2-7	CAWSVGGDSFRQYF	TGTGCCTGGAGTGTGGGGGGGGACTCTTTTAGGCAGTACTTC
-	14	many	TRBV18	TRBJ1-1	CASSPGWVNTEAFF	TGTGCCAGCTCACCAGGCTGGGTGAACACTGAAGCTTTCTTT
-	15	many	TRBV7-2	TRBJ2-1	CASSLRGTDYNEQFF	TGTGCCAGCAGCTTAAGAGGGACGGACTACAATGAGCAGTTCTTC
-	14	many	TRBV28	TRBJ2-1	CASSSLLGHNEQFF	TGTGCCAGCAGTTCCCTACTAGGGCATAATGAGCAGTTCTTC
TRBD1	16	many	TRBV9	TRBJ1-2	CASSAGTARGNYGYTF	TGTGCCAGCAGCGCGGGGACAGCGAGGGGAAACTATGGCTACACCTTC
-	14	-	TRBV25-1	TRBJ1-2	CASSQGGARYGYTF	TGTGCCAGCTCCCAAGGGGGGGCGCGGTATGGCTACACCTTC
-	12	many	TRBV6-2/TRBV6-3	TRBJ1-1	CASTLGGDEAFF	TGTGCCAGCACCCTAGGGGGGGATGAAGCTTTCTTT
-	15	many	TRBV11-2	TRBJ2-3	CASSLEQGLYATQYF	TGTGCCAGCAGCTTAGAACAGGGCCTATATGCTACGCAGTATTTT
TRBD1	15	few	TRBV9	TRBJ1-2	CASSVDDRVNAGYTF	TGTGCCAGCAGCGTAGACGACAGGGTGAATGCGGGCTACACCTTC
TRBD1	16	few	TRBV28	TRBJ2-7	CASSFPPRTGSYGQYF	TGTGCCAGCAGTTTCCCTCCCCGGACAGGGTCCTACGGGCAGTACTTC
-	21	many	TRBV20-1	TRBJ1-1	CSARVWILTRDKEKMNTEAFF	TGCAGTGCTAGAGTTTGGATCCTCACGAGGGACAAGGAGAAAATGAACACTGAAGCTTTCTTT
-	12	once	TRBV10-3	TRBJ2-1	CAISGDYNEQFF	TGTGCCATCAGTGGAGATTACAATGAGCAGTTCTTC
-	14	many	TRBV28	TRBJ1-4	CASSFPGTNEKLFF	TGTGCCAGCAGTTTCCCAGGCACTAATGAAAAACTGTTTTTT